This entry concerns a single T cell receptor (beta chain). The antigen is not known. Healthy Caucasian individuals from Russia aged about 6 to 90 were enrolled as donors. Samples each yielded at least 6 micrograms of total RNA. The sample originates from a study of blood T cells in healthy people across ages. Combining a sample-barcoded 5' primer with a J-beta primer mix, a second PCR ran for roughly 7 to 12 cycles. Via MiXCR, TCRdb re-called the 5' RACE reads, giving one row per CDR3 protein. The sample lists about 640,000 distinct CDR3 sequences, 40% to 45% seen once, with about 30% in the top ten. Study-wide findings and caveats: CMV status of donors was not determined, possibly confounding expanded clonotype changes. TCR beta diversity was tightly associated with the proportion of naive T cells.

The CDR3 covers 15 residues. V was pared by 2 bases and J by 12 bases, with 17 bases between. Germline V gene lookup returns CDR1 MNHEY and CDR2 SVGAGI. The chain recombines TRBV6-5 with TRBJ1-6; weak D call: TRBD1 (6 bases). This TCR was recovered from an elderly man in good health. The specimen sequenced was blood. CDR3 sequence: CASSYAQGFGGPLHF. The CDR3 coding sequence is TGTGCCAGCAGTTACGCCCAGGGGTTCGGTGGACCCCTCCACTTT.